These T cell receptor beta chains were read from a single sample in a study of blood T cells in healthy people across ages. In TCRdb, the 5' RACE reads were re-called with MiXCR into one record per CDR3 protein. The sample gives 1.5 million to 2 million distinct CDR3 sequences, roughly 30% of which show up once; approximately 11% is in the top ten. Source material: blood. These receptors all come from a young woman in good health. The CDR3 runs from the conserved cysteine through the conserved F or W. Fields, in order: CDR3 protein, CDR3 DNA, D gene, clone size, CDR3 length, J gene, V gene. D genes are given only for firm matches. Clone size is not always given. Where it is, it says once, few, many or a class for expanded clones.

cdr3_aa: CAGSLDLGLSLSYEQYF; cdr3_nt: TGTGCCGGCAGCTTAGATCTAGGACTATCCCTCTCCTACGAGCAGTACTTC; d_call: -; clone_size: -; cdr3_length: 17; j_call: TRBJ2-7; v_call: TRBV7-9
cdr3_aa: CARRVRWSEQYF; cdr3_nt: TGTGCCCGACGGGTTAGGTGGAGCGAGCAGTACTTC; d_call: -; clone_size: -; cdr3_length: 12; j_call: TRBJ2-7; v_call: TRBV12-3/TRBV12-4
cdr3_aa: CASSSGWAALNTEAFF; cdr3_nt: TGTGCCAGCAGCTCCGGGTGGGCAGCCCTGAACACTGAAGCTTTCTTT; d_call: -; clone_size: -; cdr3_length: 16; j_call: TRBJ1-1; v_call: TRBV9
cdr3_aa: CAISVDGVRGYTF; cdr3_nt: TGTGCCATCAGTGTAGACGGCGTAAGGGGCTACACCTTC; d_call: -; clone_size: -; cdr3_length: 13; j_call: TRBJ1-2; v_call: TRBV10-3
cdr3_aa: CASSFMADGNLGNEQFF; cdr3_nt: TGTGCCAGCAGCTTTATGGCCGACGGGAATCTTGGGAATGAGCAGTTCTTC; d_call: -; clone_size: -; cdr3_length: 17; j_call: TRBJ2-1; v_call: TRBV5-6
cdr3_aa: CSAPGQGRNEQFF; cdr3_nt: TGCAGTGCTCCGGGACAGGGGAGAAATGAGCAGTTCTTC; d_call: TRBD1; clone_size: few; cdr3_length: 13; j_call: TRBJ2-1; v_call: TRBV20-1
cdr3_aa: CASSSAHRGDSPLHF; cdr3_nt: TGCGCCAGCAGCTCCGCTCACAGGGGAGATTCACCCCTCCACTTT; d_call: TRBD1; clone_size: -; cdr3_length: 15; j_call: TRBJ1-6; v_call: TRBV5-1
cdr3_aa: CSARLSGTYNEQFF; cdr3_nt: TGCAGTGCTAGATTGTCAGGTACTTACAATGAGCAGTTCTTC; d_call: -; clone_size: many; cdr3_length: 14; j_call: TRBJ2-1; v_call: TRBV20-1
cdr3_aa: CASSSSGRTPNYGYTF; cdr3_nt: TGTGCCAGCAGCAGCTCAGGCAGAACCCCTAACTATGGCTACACCTTC; d_call: -; clone_size: -; cdr3_length: 16; j_call: TRBJ1-2; v_call: TRBV12-3/TRBV12-4
cdr3_aa: CASSLGTGRKYF; cdr3_nt: TGTGCCAGCAGCCTGGGGACAGGACGAAAGTATTTT; d_call: TRBD1; clone_size: once; cdr3_length: 12; j_call: TRBJ2-3; v_call: TRBV7-9
cdr3_aa: CASSYDLVGPEAFF; cdr3_nt: TGTGCCAGCAGTTACGATTTAGTAGGGCCTGAAGCTTTCTTT; d_call: -; clone_size: -; cdr3_length: 14; j_call: TRBJ1-1; v_call: TRBV6-6
cdr3_aa: CASSLTHGTGLTGELFF; cdr3_nt: TGTGCCAGCAGCTTAACTCACGGGACAGGGCTTACCGGGGAGCTGTTTTTT; d_call: TRBD1; clone_size: few; cdr3_length: 17; j_call: TRBJ2-2; v_call: TRBV7-3
cdr3_aa: CASRGGWGYNEQFF; cdr3_nt: TGTGCCAGCCGTGGAGGGTGGGGATACAATGAGCAGTTCTTC; d_call: -; clone_size: -; cdr3_length: 14; j_call: TRBJ2-1; v_call: TRBV5-8
cdr3_aa: CASSPLAGLYNEQFF; cdr3_nt: TGTGCCAGCAGCCCCCTGGCGGGACTTTACAATGAGCAGTTCTTC; d_call: -; clone_size: many; cdr3_length: 15; j_call: TRBJ2-1; v_call: TRBV3-1
cdr3_aa: CASSEASRPYNEQFF; cdr3_nt: TGTGCCAGCAGTGAGGCTAGCCGACCCTACAATGAGCAGTTCTTC; d_call: -; clone_size: -; cdr3_length: 15; j_call: TRBJ2-1; v_call: TRBV2
cdr3_aa: CSARGSEISYNSPLHF; cdr3_nt: TGCAGTGCTAGAGGATCGGAGATCTCCTATAATTCACCCCTCCACTTT; d_call: -; clone_size: many; cdr3_length: 16; j_call: TRBJ1-6; v_call: TRBV20-1
cdr3_aa: CASTQGTPVGTQYF; cdr3_nt: TGTGCCAGCACTCAAGGGACTCCGGTTGGGACCCAGTACTTC; d_call: -; clone_size: -; cdr3_length: 14; j_call: TRBJ2-5; v_call: TRBV2
cdr3_aa: CASSVGLAGFNEQFF; cdr3_nt: TGTGCCAGCAGCGTCGGGCTAGCGGGATTCAATGAGCAGTTCTTC; d_call: TRBD2; clone_size: -; cdr3_length: 15; j_call: TRBJ2-1; v_call: TRBV6-4